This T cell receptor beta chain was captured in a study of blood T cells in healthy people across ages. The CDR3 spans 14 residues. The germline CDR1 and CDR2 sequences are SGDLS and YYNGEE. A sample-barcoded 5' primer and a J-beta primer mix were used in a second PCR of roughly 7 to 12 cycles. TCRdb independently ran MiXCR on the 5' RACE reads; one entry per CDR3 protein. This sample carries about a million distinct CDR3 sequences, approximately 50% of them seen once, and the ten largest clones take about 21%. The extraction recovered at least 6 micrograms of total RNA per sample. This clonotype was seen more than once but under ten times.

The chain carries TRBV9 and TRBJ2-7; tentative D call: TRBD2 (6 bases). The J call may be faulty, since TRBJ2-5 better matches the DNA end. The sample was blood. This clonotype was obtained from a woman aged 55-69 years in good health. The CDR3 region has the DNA TGTGCCAGCAGCGGGGGCGGGGTTGTGGAGACCCAGTACTTC. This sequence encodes CASSGGGVVETQYF.